This T cell receptor beta chain came from a study of cytomegalovirus exposure and HLA in healthy donors. Study information: Drawn from HLA-typed donors, approximately 86 million unique TCRs were held in an early data release.

With regard to this clone: Its antigen is unknown.

The CDR3 spans 16 residues. The V end was cut by 0 bases, the J end by 4 bases, with 13 bases between. Germline assignment: CDR1 MNHNS and CDR2 SASEGT. General study points: Previously analyzed data showed that most TCR beta V segments were productive at a frequency of about 87% or about 30%. Some TCR beta chains (around 180 of them) were listed as cytomegalovirus-associated. With later analysis, a missense DCLRE1C variant became linked to TCR beta V- and J-gene trimming.

The PCR made use of 60 Vbeta and 13 Jbeta primers. Measured with immunoSEQ multiplex PCR; TCRdb has only the in-frame clones, and not every one. This sample yields about 98,000 clones, of which about four fifths are seen a single time; 9.5% to 12% belongs to the top ten. This receptor was taken from a man younger than 35 in good health and CMV-seropositive. The sample was PBMCs. V gene TRBV6-1 combines with J gene TRBJ1-3; a possible D gene is TRBD1 (5 bases). The CDR3 nucleotides read TGTGCCAGCAGTGAAGCTCAAGGGGCGGGAGGAAACACCATATATTTT. This codes for CASSEAQGAGGNTIYF.